This T cell receptor beta chain is from a study of T cells in Graves' hyperthyroidism and ophthalmopathy. Amplified regions were TCR beta CDR3 sequences from RNA transcripts. Using the HTBI primer set, a first-round RT-PCR was run on the TCR CDR3. TCRdb recomputed calls from the multiplex PCR reads with MiXCR, one row per CDR3 protein. In the table there are more than 500,000 distinct CDR3 sequences, 15% to 20% of which are singletons. Germline CDR1 and CDR2: MGHRA and YSYEKL. CDR3 length equals 14 residues. Trimming took 2 bases from V and 4 from J, leaving 11 bases between them. PBMCs were collected from an approximately 10 ml volume of fresh peripheral blood.

This clonotype was sampled from a woman in her twenties or thirties with Graves' ophthalmopathy. J is TRBJ2-5 and V is TRBV4-1; a weak D match, TRBD2 (5 bases). Sequenced: blood. The CDR3 bases are TGCGCCAGCAGCCAAATACGGGAAAGAGAGACCCAGTACTTC. This translates into CASSQIRERETQYF.